A single T cell receptor beta chain is shown here with its context. Its antigen is not known. A multiplex PCR was run with 60 Vbeta primers and 13 Jbeta primers. The method was immunoSEQ multiplex PCR; TCRdb's version includes in-frame clones alone and lacks a portion of them. The table records around 100,000 clones, roughly 72% of them present only once. The CDR3 sequence is 13 residues long. Germline CDR1 and CDR2: SGHTA and FQGNSA. The V end was cut by 4 bases, the J end by 8 bases, with 14 bases between. These data belong to a study of cytomegalovirus exposure and HLA in healthy donors. Findings of the study overall: Some TCR beta chains (over 150 of them) were listed as cytomegalovirus-associated. It emerged from a later analysis that several of the most significant clusters appeared to be linked to common viral pathogens.

The V call is TRBV7-2, the J call TRBJ1-1; D perhaps matches TRBD1 (5 bases). Specimen: PBMCs. The clonotype originates from a woman in her 40s in good health and CMV-seropositive. As DNA, the CDR3 is TGTGCCAGCAGCTCCCGGGGCCGGGGGGAAGCTTTCTTT. Translation gives CASSSRGRGEAFF.